This passage covers 31 T cell receptor beta chains from one sample sequenced in a study of ipilimumab plus nivolumab after autologous stem cell transplantation. Only in-frame clones appear in the TCRdb table, and some are missing; sequencing was by immunoSEQ multiplex PCR. The sample contains about 43,000 clones, approximately 91% of which appear only once. Specimen: PBMCs, collected in a trial of ipilimumab plus nivolumab as post-transplant consolidation. The receptors come from a male donor with multiple myeloma.

The V gene is TRBV5-1, the J gene TRBJ1-4, with TRBD1 matching over 7 bases. Germline-derived CDR1 and CDR2 are SGHRS and YFSETQ. The CDR3 runs to 16 residues. J gave up 0 bases and V 6 bases, and 8 bases lay outside the gene matches. The DNA for the CDR3 is TGCGCCAGCACAAGACAGGGCGGCCCAACTAATGAAAAACTGTTTTTT. It specifies CASTRQGGPTNEKLFF.

The chain couples TRBV27 to TRBJ2-3, with D possibly being TRBD1 (7 bases). Germline V gene data show CDR1 as MNHEY and CDR2 as SMNVEV (reference sequence). The CDR3 is 16 amino acids. V was trimmed by 6 bases and J by 2 bases, leaving 18 bases between them. The CDR3 sequence is CASRRLAGGTTDTQYF. The CDR3 bases are TGTGCCAGCAGGAGGCTGGCAGGGGGGACCACAGATACGCAGTATTTT.

This clone appeared a few times. The chain uses TRBV4-1 and TRBJ1-3; no firm D call. V lost 7 bases, J lost 4 bases, and 20 bases lay in between. The CDR3 extends over 16 amino acids. Germline V gene data show CDR1 as MGHRA and CDR2 as YSYEKL. CDR3 sequence: CASTRSSGVDGNTIYF. For the CDR3, the DNA is TGCGCCAGCACTCGATCTTCAGGAGTCGACGGAAACACCATATATTTT.

This clone was seen just once. CDR3 sequence (DNA): TGTGCCATCAGTGGATCGACTAGCGGGAGAGGGAATGAGCAGTTCTTC. It specifies CAISGSTSGRGNEQFF. The J gene is TRBJ2-1, the V gene TRBV10-3; TRBD2 matches 12 bases. There are 16 residues in the CDR3. CDR1 is ENHRY, CDR2 SYGVKD, per germline. Unmatched junction bases numbered 8, after V lost 4 bases and J lost 7 bases.

The chain links TRBV7-3 to TRBJ1-1, with D possibly being TRBD1 (5 bases). The CDR3 has 16 amino acids. The germline CDR1 and CDR2 sequences are SGHTA and FQGTGA. V dropped 1 base and J dropped 0 bases, with 12 bases sitting between them. Here the CDR3 DNA reads TGTGCCAGCAGCTTAAATCAGGGATCCGTGAACACTGAAGCTTTCTTT. Protein product: CASSLNQGSVNTEAFF.

The J gene is TRBJ1-2, the V gene TRBV27; D unclear. Germline lookup yields CDR1 MNHEY and CDR2 SMNVEV (reference sequence). Trimming took off 6 bases at V and 5 bases at J, with 13 bases between the two ends. The CDR3 extends over 13 amino acids. Written as DNA, the CDR3 is TGTGCCAGCAGCGTTGAACCGGGGTATGGCTACACCTTC. This gives the protein CASSVEPGYGYTF.

CDR3 amino acids: CASSRDGRAQHF. The CDR3 coding sequence is TGTGCCAGCAGTCGGGACGGACGAGCCCAGCATTTT. The chain recombines TRBV27 with TRBJ1-5, with D possibly TRBD1 on 5 matching bases. Germline assignment: CDR1 MNHEY and CDR2 SMNVEV (reference sequence). V lost 5 bases to trimming and J lost 11 bases, with 13 bases between them. CDR3 length equals 12 residues.

The chain couples TRBV30 to TRBJ2-2; D remains ambiguous. Germline assignment: CDR1 GTSNPN and CDR2 SVGIG (reference sequence). V lost 0 bases, J lost 4 bases, and 12 bases lay in between. The CDR3 runs 15 residues. The CDR3 here is CAWSVSPTFTGELFF. For the CDR3, the DNA is TGTGCCTGGAGTGTATCGCCCACATTCACCGGGGAGCTGTTTTTT.

The rearrangement links TRBV7-3 to TRBJ1-5, with D uncertain. Germline V gene sequence: CDR1 SGHTA, CDR2 FQGTGA. Trimming shortened V by 2 bases and J by 1 base, and 3 bases separated the two germline ends. The CDR3 totals 13 residues. CDR3 residues: CASSLESNQPQHF. The DNA for the CDR3 is TGTGCCAGCAGCTTAGAAAGCAATCAGCCCCAGCATTTT.

The genes are TRBV4-2 and TRBJ2-6; the D gene is possibly TRBD1 (5 bases). This CDR3 is built from 17 residues. The germline gives CDR1 LGHNA, CDR2 YNFKEQ. V was shortened by 4 bases and J by 0 bases, with 13 bases between the two germline ends. The CDR3 here is CASSPAQANSGANVLTF. CDR3 nucleotides: TGTGCCAGCAGCCCGGCACAGGCGAACTCTGGGGCCAACGTCCTGACTTTC.

J is TRBJ1-3 and V is TRBV27; D remains unclear. Germline V gene lookup returns CDR1 MNHEY and CDR2 SMNVEV (reference sequence). The V end lost 5 bases, the J end lost 0 bases, and 17 bases lay between the germline ends. CDR3 length: 17 residues. CDR3 region: CASSPWQDVPSGNTIYF. The CDR3 DNA sequence: TGTGCCAGCAGTCCCTGGCAGGACGTGCCCTCTGGAAACACCATATATTTT.

The CDR3 bases are TGCGCCAGCAGCTTGGTGGGTAGCGGGAGGCAAGAGACCCAGTACTTC. This codes for CASSLVGSGRQETQYF. The chain has TRBV5-1 and TRBJ2-5; 10 bases line up with TRBD2. V gave up 0 bases and J gave up 2 bases; unmatched junction bases: 4. Germline V gene lookup returns CDR1 SGHRS and CDR2 YFSETQ. The CDR3 spans 16 residues.

The chain carries TRBV28 and TRBJ1-3, with D tentatively TRBD1 (5 bases). Germline values: CDR1 MDHEN, CDR2 SYDVKM. The germline V and J ends were trimmed by 3 bases and 8 bases, with 11 bases remaining between them. The CDR3 is made up of 13 amino acids. The chain's CDR3 is CASSLGVGDTIYF. Here the CDR3 DNA reads TGTGCCAGCAGTTTGGGGGTAGGAGACACCATATATTTT.

The gene calls are TRBV19 and TRBJ2-2; the D is unclear. The V end was cut by 0 bases, the J end by 7 bases, with 9 bases between. This CDR3 is 14 amino acids long. CDR1 and CDR2 (germline): LNHDA, SQIVND (reference sequence). CDR3 in DNA: TGTGCCAGTAGTATAGATCCCGCCGGCGGGGAGCTGTTTTTT. Residues: CASSIDPAGGELFF.

The V and J genes are TRBV7-2 and TRBJ2-7, with D tentatively TRBD1 (6 bases). With 6 bases removed from V and 0 bases from J, the gap between germline ends came to 15 bases. Germline CDR1 is SGHTA and CDR2 is FQGNSA. The CDR3 covers 15 residues. Here the CDR3 DNA reads TGTGCCAGCAGTCACGGACAGATTTACTCCTACGAGCAGTACTTC. Translation: CASSHGQIYSYEQYF.

The V and J genes are TRBV27 and TRBJ1-5, with D maybe TRBD1 (6 bases). CDR3 size: 16 residues. Germline V gene data show CDR1 as MNHEY and CDR2 as SMNVEV (reference sequence). V dropped 5 bases and J dropped 3 bases, with 17 bases sitting between them. The CDR3 reads CASSLGVGGANQPQHF. The CDR3 region has the DNA TGTGCCAGCAGTCTAGGGGTAGGGGGGGCCAATCAGCCCCAGCATTTT.

This chain joins TRBV7-9 and TRBJ2-7, with D uncertain. CDR3 length: 13 amino acids. V lost 5 bases to trimming and J lost 6 bases, with 14 bases between them. The germline V gene has CDR1 SEHNR and CDR2 FQNEAQ (reference sequence). CDR3 DNA: TGTGCCAGCAGCGCGCTACTGCCTGGCGAGCAGTACTTC. As protein: CASSALLPGEQYF.

The V gene is TRBV7-6, the J gene TRBJ2-3, with 9 positions matching TRBD2. This CDR3 region has 17 residues. Trimming cost V 0 bases and J 0 bases; bases outside gene matches: 4. Germline CDR1 reads SGHVS; CDR2 reads FNYEAQ. CDR3 sequence (DNA): TGTGCCAGCAGCTTAGCACCGCTAGCGGGGAGCACAGATACGCAGTATTTT. This codes for CASSLAPLAGSTDTQYF.

This chain links TRBV19 with TRBJ2-7, with a possible D match to TRBD2 (7 bases). The CDR3 sequence is 14 residues long. V lost 9 bases and J 5 bases, leaving 20 bases between the germline ends. Germline V lookup: CDR1 LNHDA, CDR2 SQIVND (reference sequence). The CDR3 here is CASRLVGGGHEQYF. The CDR3, as DNA: TGTGCCAGCCGTCTGGTTGGGGGGGGCCACGAGCAGTACTTC.

CDR3 DNA: TGCGCCAGCAGCGACAGCACAGATACGCAGTATTTT. Translating gives CASSDSTDTQYF. This chain uses TRBV5-1 with TRBJ2-3, with D uncertain. Deletions cut 4 bases from V and 0 bases from J, with 3 bases between. This CDR3 is built from 12 residues. Germline CDR1 SGHRS, CDR2 YFSETQ.

V is TRBV29-1 and J is TRBJ2-7; D may be TRBD1 (6 bases). The CDR3 extends over 13 amino acids. V was pared by 5 bases and J by 5 bases, with 16 bases between. Germline assignment: CDR1 SQVTM and CDR2 ANQGSEA. The CDR3 nucleotides read TGCAGCGTTATCCACAGGGCTCAACACGAGCAGTACTTC. Its protein is CSVIHRAQHEQYF.

The chain is built from TRBV27 and TRBJ2-7, with D possibly matching TRBD1 (6 bases). Trimming shortened V by 4 bases and J by 1 base, and 14 bases separated the two germline ends. Germline assignment: CDR1 MNHEY and CDR2 SMNVEV (reference sequence). This CDR3 spans 15 amino acids. CDR3 in amino acids: CASSSLPGQSYEQYF. Written as DNA, the CDR3 is TGTGCCAGCAGTTCCCTTCCGGGACAATCCTACGAGCAGTACTTC.

J is TRBJ1-4 and V is TRBV9; perhaps TRBD1 as D (5 bases). Germline V gene sequence: CDR1 SGDLS, CDR2 YYNGEE. This CDR3 has 14 amino acids. With 0 bases removed from V and 8 bases from J, the gap between germline ends came to 11 bases. Here the CDR3 DNA reads TGTGCCAGCAGCGTAGGAGGGGCTGAGGAAAAACTGTTTTTT. It codes for CASSVGGAEEKLFF.

V gene TRBV5-1 combines with J gene TRBJ2-5, with TRBD1 matching 7 bases. V shed 2 bases and J 2 bases; nucleotides not matched to a gene: 6. In germline, CDR1 is SGHRS, CDR2 YFSETQ. The CDR3 spans 15 residues. CDR3 DNA sequence: TGCGCCAGCAGCTTACAGACAGGGATGCAAGAGACCCAGTACTTC. Residues: CASSLQTGMQETQYF.

This clone was counted only a few times. The chain combines TRBV2 with TRBJ1-6; 7 nucleotides match TRBD1. V was clipped by 3 bases and J by 7 bases; unmatched bases: 9. The germline V gene encodes CDR1 SNHLY and CDR2 FYNNEI. The CDR3 spans 16 residues. The CDR3 reads CASSDLDRVKNSPLHF. CDR3 in DNA: TGTGCCAGCAGTGACCTCGACAGGGTCAAGAATTCACCCCTCCACTTT.

The chain joins TRBV5-5 to TRBJ1-1; no reliable D call. The CDR3 consists of 14 residues. The V gene's germline CDR1 is SGHKS and CDR2 YYEKEE (reference sequence). The ends were cut back, 0 bases at V and 2 bases at J, with 8 bases in the middle. CDR3: CASSLGAFNTEAFF. Here the CDR3 DNA reads TGTGCCAGCAGCTTGGGGGCCTTCAACACTGAAGCTTTCTTT. Full variable domain (missing parts from reference TRBV5-5 and TRBJ1-1): DAGVTQSPTHLIKTRGQQVTLRCSPISGHKSVSWYQQVLGQGPQFIFQYYEKEERGRGNFPDRFSARQFPNYSSELNVNALLLGDSALYLCASSLGAFNTEAFFGQGTRLTVV.

CDR3 in DNA: TGCGCCAGCAGCCAGGATACAGGGCCCTCCACTGAAGCTTTCTTT. Its translation: CASSQDTGPSTEAFF. This chain joins TRBV4-3 and TRBJ1-1; perhaps TRBD1 as D (6 bases). This CDR3 is built from 15 residues. V dropped 3 bases and J dropped 4 bases, with 15 bases sitting between them. The germline CDR1 and CDR2 sequences are LGHNA and YSLEER.

In this sample, this clone turned up a few times. The V call is TRBV28, the J call TRBJ1-5; D remains ambiguous. Trimming stripped 3 bases from V and 4 bases from J, with 10 bases between. The CDR3 covers 14 residues. Germline V gene sequence: CDR1 MDHEN, CDR2 SYDVKM. The CDR3: CASSFTLGNQPQHF. CDR3 coding DNA: TGTGCCAGCAGTTTTACGTTGGGGAATCAGCCCCAGCATTTT.

The chain uses TRBV6-5 and TRBJ2-7; maybe TRBD2 (5 bases). The germline CDR1 and CDR2 sequences are MNHEY and SVGAGI. The CDR3 extends over 11 amino acids. Between the trimmed V and J ends, which lost 4 bases and 6 bases, there was a span of 7 bases. The CDR3 is CASSWRREQYF. DNA for the CDR3: TGTGCCAGCAGTTGGAGGCGCGAGCAGTACTTC.

This clone came up once. This rearrangement joins TRBV19 to TRBJ1-2; no clear D gene. Germline CDR1 and CDR2: LNHDA and SQIVND (reference sequence). CDR3 size: 14 residues. Between the trimmed V and J ends, which lost 9 bases and 2 bases, there was a span of 16 bases. The CDR3 DNA reads as TGTGCCAGCCGGAGGGCGCAGATGAACTATGGCTACACCTTC. Translated, it gives CASRRAQMNYGYTF.

This clone has just one count. The chain combines TRBV27 with TRBJ2-5, with 9 nucleotides matching TRBD2. Germline V gene data show CDR1 as MNHEY and CDR2 as SMNVEV (reference sequence). The trim removed 11 bases at V and 5 bases at J, leaving 15 bases unmatched. The CDR3 loop spans 15 amino acids. As DNA, the CDR3 is TGTGCCTCGAGAGGCGGCGGGAGGGCCCTGGAGACCCAGTACTTC. Protein product: CASRGGGRALETQYF.